This TCR beta chain was documented in a study of T cell changes during pregnancy in multiple sclerosis. Germline V gene sequence: CDR1 MDHEN, CDR2 SYDVKM. The CDR3 has 12 amino acids. The germline V and J ends were trimmed by 10 bases and 4 bases, with 13 bases remaining between them. Assay: immunoSEQ multiplex PCR; the TCRdb copy retains only in-frame clones and omits some. The table has 35,000 to 40,000 clones, about 92% seen once; the top ten hold about 0.81%. Sequences were derived from CD4+ T cells from peripheral blood mononuclear cells, sampled after pregnancy. The receptor comes from a female donor in good health, enrolled as a control in a pregnancy study. This chain joins TRBV28 and TRBJ1-2; maybe TRBD1 (6 bases). The CDR3 spells CATLGQRYGYTF. CDR3 bases: TGTGCCACCTTAGGACAGCGCTATGGCTACACCTTC.